Each of the 2 T cell receptor beta chains below was sequenced from the same sample in a study of blood T cell repertoires in COVID-19. Data came from immunoSEQ multiplex PCR; TCRdb stores just in-frame clones and leaves some out. This table holds 70,000 to 90,000 clones, 80% to 95% found once. The sequencing sample was made of peripheral blood. The receptors originated from a human donor in a cohort sampled during active COVID-19.

The chain has TRBV4-3 and TRBJ2-2; no definite D call. With 3 bases removed from V and 0 bases from J, the gap between germline ends came to 5 bases. CDR1 LGHNA and CDR2 YSLEER come from the germline V gene. The CDR3 runs to 14 residues. In nucleotides, the CDR3 is TGCGCCAGCAGCCATCGAGCGAACACCGGGGAGCTGTTTTTT. It is translated as CASSHRANTGELFF.

The chain couples TRBV7-2 to TRBJ1-1; D is possibly TRBD1 (5 bases). The V end lost 5 bases, the J end lost 4 bases, and 14 bases lay between the germline ends. Germline values: CDR1 SGHTA, CDR2 FQGNSA. The CDR3 is 14 amino acids. The CDR3 DNA reads as TGTGCCAGCAGCGCCCGACGGGGGGGCACTGAAGCTTTCTTT. This sequence encodes CASSARRGGTEAFF.